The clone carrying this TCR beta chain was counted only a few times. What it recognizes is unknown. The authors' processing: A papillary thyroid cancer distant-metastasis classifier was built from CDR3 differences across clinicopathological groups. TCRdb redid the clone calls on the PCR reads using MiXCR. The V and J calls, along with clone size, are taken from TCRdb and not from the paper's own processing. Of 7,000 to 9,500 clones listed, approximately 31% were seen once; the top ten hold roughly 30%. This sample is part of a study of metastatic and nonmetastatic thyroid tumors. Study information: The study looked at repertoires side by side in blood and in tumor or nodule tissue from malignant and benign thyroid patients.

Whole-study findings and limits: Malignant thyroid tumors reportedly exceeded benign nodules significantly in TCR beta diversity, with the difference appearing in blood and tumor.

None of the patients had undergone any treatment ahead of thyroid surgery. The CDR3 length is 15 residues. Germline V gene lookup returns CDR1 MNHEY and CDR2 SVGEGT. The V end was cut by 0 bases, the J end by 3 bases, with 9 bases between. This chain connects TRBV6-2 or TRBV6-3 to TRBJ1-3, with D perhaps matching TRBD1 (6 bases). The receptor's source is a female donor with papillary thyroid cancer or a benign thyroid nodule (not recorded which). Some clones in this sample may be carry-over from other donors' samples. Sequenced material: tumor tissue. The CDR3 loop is CASSYSGRGGNTIYF. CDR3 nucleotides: TGTGCCAGCAGTTACTCGGGCAGGGGTGGAAACACCATATATTTT.